This TCR beta chain was recorded in a study of pediatric ulcerative colitis. This CDR3 is built from 14 residues. V lost 0 bases and J lost 4, with 9 bases in between. The germline gives CDR1 ENHRY, CDR2 SYGVKD. Sequencing was at survey level. This table comes from immunoSEQ multiplex PCR, and its TCRdb copy is limited to in-frame clones, with some not included. Among 50,000 to 65,000 clones, roughly nine tenths were seen once, and the ten largest hold 3% to 4.5%. Study-wide findings and caveats: A couple of rectal CDR3 clonotypes occurred in all ulcerative colitis patients.

Comments on this clone: Antigen specificity is unknown.

The specimen sequenced was blood. This sequence was found in a boy between 10 and 17 years old with severe ulcerative colitis. The rearrangement uses TRBV10-3 and TRBJ2-5, with a possible D match to TRBD2 (6 bases). Written as DNA, the CDR3 is TGTGCCATCAGTGAGTCGCGGGACCCAGAGACCCAGTACTTC. This sequence encodes CAISESRDPETQYF.